A selection of T cell receptor beta chains follows, all from one sample in a study of molecular identifiers for immune sequencing clone quantification. TCRdb used MiXCR to reprocess the PCR reads, holding one entry per CDR3 protein. This sample carries a few hundred thousand distinct CDR3 sequences, over 20% of them seen once, and the ten largest clones take more than 0.8%. The sample comprised naive CD8+ T cells from blood, with Jurkat cell RNA spiked in. Receptors originate from a human donor in good health. Some libraries in this study had Jurkat cell RNA spiked in. Both conserved end residues are trimmed from each CDR3. D genes are given only for firm matches. Expanded clones get a size class; other rows say once, few or many, or leave the size out.

abundance: many
v_gene: TRBV20-1
d_gene: .
j_gene: TRBJ2-3
CDR3aa: SARDFYTDTQY

abundance: many
v_gene: TRBV11-3
d_gene: .
j_gene: TRBJ2-3
CDR3aa: ASSPGEGEDERDTQY

abundance: few
v_gene: TRBV12-3/TRBV12-4
d_gene: .
j_gene: TRBJ2-1
CDR3aa: ASSSDFNNEQF

abundance: .
v_gene: TRBV5-6
d_gene: TRBD1
j_gene: TRBJ2-7
CDR3aa: ASSLGGQAASYEQY

abundance: many
v_gene: TRBV7-9
d_gene: .
j_gene: TRBJ2-7
CDR3aa: ASSLVASEQY

abundance: .
v_gene: TRBV10-3
d_gene: TRBD1
j_gene: TRBJ1-2
CDR3aa: AISELGGDYGYT

abundance: .
v_gene: TRBV25-1
d_gene: TRBD1
j_gene: TRBJ1-1
CDR3aa: ASSQTGGYLYEPINLNTEAF

abundance: few
v_gene: TRBV2
d_gene: .
j_gene: TRBJ1-5
CDR3aa: ASSSYRNQPQH

abundance: few
v_gene: TRBV5-1
d_gene: TRBD2
j_gene: TRBJ2-5
CDR3aa: ASSLGGGALETQY

abundance: .
v_gene: TRBV7-9
d_gene: .
j_gene: TRBJ2-1
CDR3aa: ASRPLSGNEQF

abundance: few
v_gene: TRBV11-3
d_gene: .
j_gene: TRBJ2-5
CDR3aa: ASSIRDGQETQY

abundance: few
v_gene: TRBV28
d_gene: TRBD1
j_gene: TRBJ2-7
CDR3aa: ASSLSIGQGNSYEQY

abundance: many
v_gene: TRBV27
d_gene: TRBD2
j_gene: TRBJ2-3
CDR3aa: ASSLGSFSGRAQY

abundance: many
v_gene: TRBV9
d_gene: .
j_gene: TRBJ1-1
CDR3aa: ASSVVTGNTEAF

abundance: many
v_gene: TRBV2
d_gene: .
j_gene: TRBJ2-5
CDR3aa: ASIPGNQETQY

abundance: .
v_gene: TRBV4-2
d_gene: .
j_gene: TRBJ2-3
CDR3aa: ASSRDRSSDTQY

abundance: .
v_gene: TRBV29-1
d_gene: .
j_gene: TRBJ2-7
CDR3aa: SVRDRGVGYEQY

abundance: .
v_gene: TRBV7-9
d_gene: .
j_gene: TRBJ2-3
CDR3aa: ASSLSRSPGTDTQY

abundance: .
v_gene: TRBV12-3/TRBV12-4
d_gene: TRBD2
j_gene: TRBJ2-2
CDR3aa: ASSPTSGPNIGELF

abundance: .
v_gene: TRBV7-9
d_gene: .
j_gene: TRBJ2-5
CDR3aa: ASTELSETQY

abundance: .
v_gene: TRBV28
d_gene: .
j_gene: TRBJ2-1
CDR3aa: ASRTTGIGNEQF

abundance: .
v_gene: TRBV13
d_gene: .
j_gene: TRBJ1-3
CDR3aa: ASSLPITSGNSIY